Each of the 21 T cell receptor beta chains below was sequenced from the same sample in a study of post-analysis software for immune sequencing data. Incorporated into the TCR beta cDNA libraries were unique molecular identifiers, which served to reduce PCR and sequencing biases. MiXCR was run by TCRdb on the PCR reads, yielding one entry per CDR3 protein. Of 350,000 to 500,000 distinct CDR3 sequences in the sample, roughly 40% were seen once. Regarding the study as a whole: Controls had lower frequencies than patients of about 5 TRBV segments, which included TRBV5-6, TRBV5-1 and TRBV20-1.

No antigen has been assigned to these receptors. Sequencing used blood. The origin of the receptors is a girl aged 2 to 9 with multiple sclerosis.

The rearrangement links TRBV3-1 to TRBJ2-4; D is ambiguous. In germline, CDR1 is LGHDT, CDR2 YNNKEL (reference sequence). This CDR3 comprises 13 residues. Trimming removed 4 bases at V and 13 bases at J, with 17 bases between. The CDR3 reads CASSPTNLGTQYF. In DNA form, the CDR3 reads TGTGCCAGCAGCCCCACGAATCTGGGTACCCAGTACTTC.

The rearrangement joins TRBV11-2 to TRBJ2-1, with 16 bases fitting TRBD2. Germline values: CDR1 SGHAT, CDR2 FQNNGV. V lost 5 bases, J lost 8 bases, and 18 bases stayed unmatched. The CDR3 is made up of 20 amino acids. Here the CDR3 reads CASSPRGGLAGGLTVDEQFF. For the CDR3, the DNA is TGTGCCAGCAGCCCCCGAGGGGGACTAGCGGGGGGGTTAACTGTCGATGAGCAGTTCTTC.

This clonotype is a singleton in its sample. For the CDR3, the DNA is TGCGCCAGCAGCTTTGGAACAATCCAAGAGACCCAGTACTTC. This gives the protein CASSFGTIQETQYF. The chain has TRBV5-1 and TRBJ2-5; D is uncertain. The germline V gene has CDR1 SGHRS and CDR2 YFSETQ. V lost 2 bases and J 1 base, leaving 9 bases between the germline ends. There are 14 residues in the CDR3.

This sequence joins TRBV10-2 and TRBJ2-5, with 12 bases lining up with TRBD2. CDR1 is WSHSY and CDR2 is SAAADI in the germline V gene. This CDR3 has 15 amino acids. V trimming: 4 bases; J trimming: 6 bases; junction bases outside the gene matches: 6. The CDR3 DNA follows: TGCGCCAGCAGTGCCAGGACTAGCGGGATGCAGACCCAGTACTTC. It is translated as CASSARTSGMQTQYF.

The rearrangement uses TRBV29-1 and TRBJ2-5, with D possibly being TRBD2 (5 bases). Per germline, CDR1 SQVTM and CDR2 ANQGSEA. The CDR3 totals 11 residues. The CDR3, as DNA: TGCACGCATGGGGAGCTAGAGACCCAGTACTTC. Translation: CTHGELETQYF.

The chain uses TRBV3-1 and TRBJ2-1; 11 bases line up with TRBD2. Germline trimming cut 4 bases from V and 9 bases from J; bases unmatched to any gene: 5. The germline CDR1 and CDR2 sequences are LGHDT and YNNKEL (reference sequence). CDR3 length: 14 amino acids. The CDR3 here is CASSRSGGAVEQFF. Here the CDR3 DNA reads TGTGCCAGCAGCCGTAGCGGGGGGGCGGTTGAGCAGTTCTTC.

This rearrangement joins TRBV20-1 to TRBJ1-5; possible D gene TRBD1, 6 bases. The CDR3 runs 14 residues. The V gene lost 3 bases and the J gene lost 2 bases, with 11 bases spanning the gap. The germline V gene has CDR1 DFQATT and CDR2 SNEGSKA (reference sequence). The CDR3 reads CSARGHLGNQPQHF. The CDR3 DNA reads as TGCAGTGCTAGGGGACATCTGGGCAATCAGCCCCAGCATTTT.

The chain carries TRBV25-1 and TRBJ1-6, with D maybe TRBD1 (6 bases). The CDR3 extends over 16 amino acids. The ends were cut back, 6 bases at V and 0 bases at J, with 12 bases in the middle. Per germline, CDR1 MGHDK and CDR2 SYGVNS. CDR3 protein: CASREGGSSYNSPLHF. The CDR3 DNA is TGTGCCAGCAGGGAAGGGGGGAGCTCCTATAATTCACCCCTCCACTTT.

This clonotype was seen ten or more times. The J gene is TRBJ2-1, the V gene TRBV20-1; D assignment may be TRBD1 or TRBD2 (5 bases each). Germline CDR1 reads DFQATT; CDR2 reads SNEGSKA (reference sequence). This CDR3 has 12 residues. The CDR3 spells CRGTRPPNEQFF. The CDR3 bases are TGCAGGGGGACCCGGCCCCCCAATGAGCAGTTCTTC.

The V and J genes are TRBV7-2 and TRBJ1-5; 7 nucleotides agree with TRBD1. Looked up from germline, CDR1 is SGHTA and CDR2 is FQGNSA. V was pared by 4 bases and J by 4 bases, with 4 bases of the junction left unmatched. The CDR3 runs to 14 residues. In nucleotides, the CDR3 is TGTGCCAGCAGCTACGGGACAGCTAATCAGCCCCAGCATTTT. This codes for CASSYGTANQPQHF.

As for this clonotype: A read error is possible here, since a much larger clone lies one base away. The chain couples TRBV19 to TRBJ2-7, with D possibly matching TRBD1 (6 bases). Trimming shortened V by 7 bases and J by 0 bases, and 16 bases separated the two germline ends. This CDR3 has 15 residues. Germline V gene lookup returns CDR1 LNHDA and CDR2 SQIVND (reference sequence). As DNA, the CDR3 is TGTGCCAGTACCCCCTTGGGGGACATCTCCTACGAGCAGTACTTC. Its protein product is CASTPLGDISYEQYF.

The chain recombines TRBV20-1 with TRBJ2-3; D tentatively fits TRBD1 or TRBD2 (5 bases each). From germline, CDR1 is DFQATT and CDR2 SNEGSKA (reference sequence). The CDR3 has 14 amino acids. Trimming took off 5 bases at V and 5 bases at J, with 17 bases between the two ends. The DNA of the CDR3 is TGCAGTGCTGAGGTCCCGGGGCAAGGAGATACGCAGTATTTT. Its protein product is CSAEVPGQGDTQYF.

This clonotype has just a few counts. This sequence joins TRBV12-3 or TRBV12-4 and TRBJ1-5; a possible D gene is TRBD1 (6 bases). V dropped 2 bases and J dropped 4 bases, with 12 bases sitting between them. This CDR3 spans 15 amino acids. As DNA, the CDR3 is TGTGCCAGCAGTTTATGGCAGGGGTTAAATCAGCCCCAGCATTTT. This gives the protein CASSLWQGLNQPQHF.

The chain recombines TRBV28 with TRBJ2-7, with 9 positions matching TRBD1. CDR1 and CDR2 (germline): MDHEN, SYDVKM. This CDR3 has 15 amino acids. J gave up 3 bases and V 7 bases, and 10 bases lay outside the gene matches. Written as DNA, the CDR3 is TGTGCCAGCACCCGCGCCGGGACAGGGAACTACGAGCAGTACTTC. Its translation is CASTRAGTGNYEQYF.

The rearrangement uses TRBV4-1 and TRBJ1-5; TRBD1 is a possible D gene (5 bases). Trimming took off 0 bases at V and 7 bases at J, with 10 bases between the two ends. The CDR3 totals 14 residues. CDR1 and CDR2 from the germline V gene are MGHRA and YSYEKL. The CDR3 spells CASSQDQGGQPQHF. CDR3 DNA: TGCGCCAGCAGCCAAGATCAGGGTGGGCAGCCCCAGCATTTT.

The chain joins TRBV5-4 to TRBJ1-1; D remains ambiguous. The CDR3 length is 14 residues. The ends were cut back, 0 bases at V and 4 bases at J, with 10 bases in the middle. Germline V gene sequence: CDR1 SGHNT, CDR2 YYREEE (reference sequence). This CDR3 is CASSLARRSTEAFF. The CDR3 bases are TGTGCCAGCAGCTTGGCTCGTAGGAGCACTGAAGCTTTCTTT.

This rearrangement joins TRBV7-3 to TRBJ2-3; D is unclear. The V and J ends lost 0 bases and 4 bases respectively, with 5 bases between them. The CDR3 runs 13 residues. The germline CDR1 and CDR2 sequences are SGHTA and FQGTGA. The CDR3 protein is CASSLTNADTQYF. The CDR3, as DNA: TGTGCCAGCAGCTTAACGAATGCAGATACGCAGTATTTT.

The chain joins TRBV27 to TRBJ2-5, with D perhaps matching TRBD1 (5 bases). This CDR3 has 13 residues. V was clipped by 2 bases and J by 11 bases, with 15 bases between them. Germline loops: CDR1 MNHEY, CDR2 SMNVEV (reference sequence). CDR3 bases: TGTGCCAGCAGTTTACTTGGGGCGAGAGAGCAGTACTTC. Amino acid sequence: CASSLLGAREQYF.

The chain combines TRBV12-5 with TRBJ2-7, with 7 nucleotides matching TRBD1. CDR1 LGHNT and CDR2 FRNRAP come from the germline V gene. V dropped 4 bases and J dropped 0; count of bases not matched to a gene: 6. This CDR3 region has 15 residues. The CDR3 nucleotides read TGTGCTAGTGGTTCCCCAACAGGGGCCTCCTACGAGCAGTACTTC. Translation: CASGSPTGASYEQYF.

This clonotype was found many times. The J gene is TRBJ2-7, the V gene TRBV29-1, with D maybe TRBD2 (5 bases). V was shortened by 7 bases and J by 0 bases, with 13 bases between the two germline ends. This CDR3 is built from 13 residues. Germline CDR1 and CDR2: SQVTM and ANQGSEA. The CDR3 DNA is TGCAGCGCGCGGGTACCTAGCTCCTACGAGCAGTACTTC. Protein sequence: CSARVPSSYEQYF.

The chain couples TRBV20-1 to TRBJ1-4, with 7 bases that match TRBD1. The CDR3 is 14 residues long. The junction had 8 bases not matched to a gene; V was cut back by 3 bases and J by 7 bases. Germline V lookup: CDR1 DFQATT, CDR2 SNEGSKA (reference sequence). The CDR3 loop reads CSASKQGRLEKLFF. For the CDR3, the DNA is TGCAGTGCTAGTAAACAGGGGAGGCTTGAAAAACTGTTTTTT.